This T cell receptor beta chain was found in a study of identical twins. This clonotype was counted many times. The antigen is undetermined. TCRdb re-derived calls from the 5' RACE reads in MiXCR, one entry per CDR3 protein. This repertoire shows some 710,000 distinct CDR3 sequences, approximately 6% found once; its top ten account for about 2%. Regarding the study as a whole: Weaker excess twin sharing was observed in beta out-of-frame sequences.

The V gene lost 2 bases and the J gene lost 2 bases, with 23 bases spanning the gap. The CDR3 runs 19 residues. Germline CDR1 reads MNHEY; CDR2 reads SVGEGT. The chain uses TRBV6-2 or TRBV6-3 and TRBJ2-3, with D maybe TRBD1 (6 bases). The receptor was derived from a man aged 18 to 30 in good health. The sample comprised naive T cells sorted from blood. The CDR3 loop reads CASSYRRLPRQETTDTQYF. The CDR3 nucleotides are TGTGCCAGCAGTTACCGACGATTACCGAGACAGGAGACCACAGATACGCAGTATTTT.